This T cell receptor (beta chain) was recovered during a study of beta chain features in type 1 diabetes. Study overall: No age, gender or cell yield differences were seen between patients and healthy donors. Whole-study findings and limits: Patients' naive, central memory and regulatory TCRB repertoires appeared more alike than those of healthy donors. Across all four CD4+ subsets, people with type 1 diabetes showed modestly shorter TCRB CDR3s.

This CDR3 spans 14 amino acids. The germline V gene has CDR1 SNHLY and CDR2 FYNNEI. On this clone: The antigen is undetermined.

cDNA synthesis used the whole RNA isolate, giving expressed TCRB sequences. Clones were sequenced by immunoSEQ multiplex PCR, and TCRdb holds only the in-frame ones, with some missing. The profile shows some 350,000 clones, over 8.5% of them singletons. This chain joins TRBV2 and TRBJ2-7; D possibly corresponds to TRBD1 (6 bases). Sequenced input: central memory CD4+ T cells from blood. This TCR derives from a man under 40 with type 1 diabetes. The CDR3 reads CASEGGKGAYEQYF. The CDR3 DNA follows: TGTGCGAGCGAGGGTGGGAAGGGGGCCTACGAGCAGTACTTC.